Following are 22 T cell receptor beta chains from one sample sequenced in a study of cytomegalovirus exposure and HLA in healthy donors. PCR was performed using 60 Vbeta and 13 Jbeta primers. The table came from immunoSEQ multiplex PCR; TCRdb's copy has only in-frame clones and leaves some out. In total, the table holds 95,000 to 150,000 clones. Sequencing was performed on PBMCs. The source of these receptors is a man younger than 40 in good health and CMV-seronegative.

The J gene is TRBJ2-7, the V gene TRBV5-6; D might be TRBD1 (7 bases). The CDR3 runs to 14 residues. Germline CDR1 and CDR2: SGHDT and YYEEEE. V was clipped by 2 bases and J by 3 bases, with 12 bases between them. The CDR3 region is CASSFRGAIYEQYF. CDR3 in DNA: TGTGCCAGCAGCTTCAGGGGGGCAATCTACGAGCAGTACTTC. Full variable domain (missing parts from reference TRBV5-6 and TRBJ2-7): DAGVTQSPTHLIKTRGQQVTLRCSPKSGHDTVSWYQQALGQGPQFIFQYYEEEERQRGNFPDRFSGHQFPNYSSELNVNALLLGDSALYLCASSFRGAIYEQYFGPGTRLTVT.

CDR3 bases: TGTGCCAGCAGTCCTTGGGAGGGCAAAAACATTCAGTACTTC. Protein sequence: CASSPWEGKNIQYF. The chain joins TRBV6-5 to TRBJ2-4; 7 bases are shared with TRBD2. Germline-derived CDR1 and CDR2 are MNHEY and SVGAGI. The CDR3 sequence is 14 residues long. Trimming took 5 bases from V and 3 from J; bases not matched to a gene: 4.

Details on this clone: Other DNA sequences in the same sample also yield this CDR3. The chain uses TRBV9 and TRBJ1-2; D is uncertain. The CDR3 runs to 14 residues. V was cut by 0 bases and J by 7 bases, with 13 bases left in between. Germline-derived CDR1 and CDR2 are SGDLS and YYNGEE. CDR3 residues: CASSVASSERGYTF. CDR3 in DNA: TGTGCCAGCAGCGTAGCCTCGTCGGAGCGTGGCTACACCTTC.

V usage is TRBV11-2 and J usage is TRBJ1-3; D remains ambiguous. The germline V and J ends were trimmed by 1 base and 3 bases, with 4 bases remaining between them. Germline CDR1 and CDR2: SGHAT and FQNNGV. The CDR3 covers 13 residues. CDR3: CASSLANGNTIYF. CDR3 bases: TGTGCCAGCAGCTTAGCAAATGGAAACACCATATATTTT.

The chain recombines TRBV6-1 with TRBJ1-2, with D hard to call. The germline gives CDR1 MNHNS, CDR2 SASEGT. V was clipped by 2 bases and J by 6 bases, with 7 bases between them. There are 12 residues in the CDR3. CDR3: CASSESGNGYTF. CDR3 sequence (DNA): TGTGCCAGCAGTGAATCGGGGAATGGCTACACCTTC.

The rearrangement links TRBV30 to TRBJ1-1; unclear D gene. There are 11 residues in the CDR3. Trimming shortened V by 0 bases and J by 8 bases, and 7 bases separated the two germline ends. The germline V gene encodes CDR1 GTSNPN and CDR2 SVGIG (reference sequence). The CDR3 DNA sequence: TGTGCCTGGAGTGTACAGATCGAAGCTTTCTTT. Amino acids: CAWSVQIEAFF.

The rearrangement links TRBV6-6 to TRBJ2-1; no reliable D call. The V gene lost 5 bases and the J gene lost 9 bases, with 11 bases spanning the gap. Germline-derived CDR1 and CDR2 are MNHNY and SVGAGI (reference sequence). This CDR3 has 12 residues. The CDR3 coding sequence is TGTGCCAGCAGTATCGAGGATTCTGAGCAGTTCTTC. It is translated as CASSIEDSEQFF.

The chain recombines TRBV6-5 with TRBJ1-1; perhaps TRBD1 as D (5 bases). The CDR3 contains 12 residues. V lost 5 bases to trimming and J lost 3 bases, with 7 bases between them. The germline CDR1 and CDR2 sequences are MNHEY and SVGAGI. The CDR3 coding sequence is TGTGCCAGCAGTCGGGGGGACACTGAAGCTTTCTTT. Protein: CASSRGDTEAFF.

The V call is TRBV7-9, the J call TRBJ1-5; the match to TRBD1 covers 9 bases. Germline-derived CDR1 and CDR2 are SEHNR and FQNEAQ (reference sequence). This CDR3 has 16 residues. V was clipped by 5 bases and J by 4 bases; unmatched bases: 9. CDR3 DNA: TGTGCCAGCAGCCTCGAGGGACAGGGTAAAAATCAGCCCCAGCATTTT. As protein: CASSLEGQGKNQPQHF.

Points on this clone: Sequence at one end of the junction differs from germline and may be a read error. V usage is TRBV10-3 and J usage is TRBJ2-3; the D gene is possibly TRBD1 (6 bases). The CDR3 runs 13 residues. CDR1 is ENHRY, CDR2 SYGVKD, per germline. The CDR3 spells CATSSKETGTQYF. As DNA, the CDR3 is TGTGCCACCTCCTCGAAGGAGACAGGTACGCAGTATTTT.

This chain links TRBV19 with TRBJ2-7; a weak D match, TRBD2 (5 bases). This CDR3 spans 14 amino acids. The V gene's germline CDR1 is LNHDA and CDR2 SQIVND (reference sequence). Trimming took off 5 bases at V and 0 bases at J, with 11 bases between the two ends. The CDR3 loop is CASSVTGSSYEQYF. The DNA for the CDR3 is TGTGCCAGTAGTGTCACTGGGAGCTCCTACGAGCAGTACTTC.

The chain is built from TRBV2 and TRBJ1-1, with D unclear. The V end was cut by 6 bases, the J end by 0 bases, with 14 bases between. CDR1 and CDR2 (germline): SNHLY, FYNNEI. This CDR3 is 15 amino acids long. The CDR3 is CASRSWAAMNTEAFF. The CDR3 nucleotides are TGTGCCAGCAGGTCCTGGGCAGCCATGAACACTGAAGCTTTCTTT.

V is TRBV4-3 and J is TRBJ2-1; TRBD2 matches 13 bases. Losses at the gene ends were 0 bases for V and 6 bases for J; bases not matched to a gene: 5. This CDR3 has 17 residues. Germline V gene data show CDR1 as LGHNA and CDR2 as YSLEER. CDR3 region: CASSQDETSGRINEQFF. CDR3 in DNA: TGCGCCAGCAGCCAAGATGAGACTAGCGGGAGGATCAATGAGCAGTTCTTC.

The chain has TRBV27 and TRBJ2-3; 8 bases map to TRBD2. The CDR3 is made up of 15 amino acids. Unmatched junction bases numbered 6, after V lost 4 bases and J lost 3 bases. The germline V gene has CDR1 MNHEY and CDR2 SMNVEV (reference sequence). The CDR3 protein is CASSSRPSGTDTQYF. In nucleotides, the CDR3 is TGTGCCAGCAGTTCAAGACCTAGCGGGACAGATACGCAGTATTTT.

The rearrangement uses TRBV11-3 and TRBJ2-1; no definite D call. This CDR3 region has 12 residues. Germline V gene data show CDR1 as SGHNT and CDR2 as YENEEA. Trimming took 0 bases from V and 6 from J, leaving 3 bases between them. The CDR3 loop is CASSLDSNEQFF. In nucleotides, the CDR3 is TGTGCCAGCAGCTTAGATAGCAATGAGCAGTTCTTC.

The rearrangement joins TRBV7-2 to TRBJ1-6; no clear D gene. Per germline, CDR1 SGHTA and CDR2 FQGNSA. This CDR3 has 12 residues. V lost 1 base and J 11 bases, leaving 6 bases between the germline ends. The chain's CDR3 is CASSLDLPPLHF. CDR3 in DNA: TGTGCCAGCAGCTTAGATCTTCCACCCCTCCACTTT.

This chain connects TRBV19 to TRBJ1-4, with D unresolved. Germline CDR1 is LNHDA and CDR2 is SQIVND (reference sequence). V lost 3 bases to trimming and J lost 6 bases, with 11 bases between them. CDR3 length equals 14 residues. The CDR3 bases are TGTGCCAGTAGTATGGCAGCCGCGGATGAAAAACTGTTTTTT. The encoded protein is CASSMAAADEKLFF.

The V call is TRBV10-1, the J call TRBJ2-1; 10 bases align to TRBD2. The CDR3 consists of 12 residues. CDR1 WNHNN and CDR2 SYGVQD come from the germline V gene (reference sequence). V lost 4 bases to trimming and J lost 12 bases; unmatched junction nucleotides: 3. DNA of the CDR3: TGCGCCAGCAGTGCTAGCGGGAGTGGGCAGTTCTTC. As protein: CASSASGSGQFF.

The chain couples TRBV7-9 to TRBJ2-1, with 8 bases matching TRBD2. CDR3 size: 19 residues. V was pared by 5 bases and J by 2 bases, with 17 bases of the junction left unmatched. Germline-derived CDR1 and CDR2 are SEHNR and FQNEAQ (reference sequence). In DNA, the CDR3 is TGTGCCAGCAGCCTACGGGGAGCGGGAGTCTTTAGCACCTACAATGAGCAGTTCTTC. Amino acids: CASSLRGAGVFSTYNEQFF.

The genes are TRBV28 and TRBJ2-1, with D possibly matching TRBD2 (5 bases). The CDR3 is 12 amino acids. Trimming removed 6 bases at V and 15 bases at J, with 18 bases between. Germline V CDR1 and CDR2: MDHEN, SYDVKM. The CDR3 loop reads CASSLDSLEAFF. For the CDR3, the DNA is TGTGCCAGCAGCCTGGACTCATTGGAGGCGTTCTTC.

The chain couples TRBV5-4 to TRBJ1-6; D might be TRBD1 (6 bases). The CDR3 totals 15 residues. Germline V gives CDR1 SGHNT, CDR2 YYREEE (reference sequence). V shed 0 bases and J shed 7 bases, with 11 bases lying between them. The CDR3 coding sequence is TGTGCCAGCAGCTTGGACGCGGACAGAAATTCACCCCTCCACTTT. Translation: CASSLDADRNSPLHF.

The chain couples TRBV6-1 to TRBJ2-7; D is ambiguous. The ends were cut back, 3 bases at V and 2 bases at J, with 11 bases in the middle. CDR1 is MNHNS, CDR2 SASEGT, per germline. CDR3 length equals 14 residues. The CDR3 is CASSDYSPTYEQYF. In nucleotides, the CDR3 is TGTGCCAGCAGTGACTATTCCCCTACCTACGAGCAGTACTTC.